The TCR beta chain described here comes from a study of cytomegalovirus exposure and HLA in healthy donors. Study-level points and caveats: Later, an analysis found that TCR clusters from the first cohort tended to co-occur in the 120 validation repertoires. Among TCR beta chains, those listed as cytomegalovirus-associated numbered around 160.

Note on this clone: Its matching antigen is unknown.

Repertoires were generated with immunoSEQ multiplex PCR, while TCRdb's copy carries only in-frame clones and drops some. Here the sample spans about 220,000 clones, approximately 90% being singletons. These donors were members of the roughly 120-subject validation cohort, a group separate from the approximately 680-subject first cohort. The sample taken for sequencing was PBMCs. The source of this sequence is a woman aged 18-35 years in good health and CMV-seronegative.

The CDR3 loop reads CASLHRGSYEQYF. In DNA form, the CDR3 reads TGTGCCTCCCTCCATCGGGGCTCCTACGAGCAGTACTTC. V is TRBV6-1 and J is TRBJ2-7, with D possibly TRBD2 on 5 matching bases. CDR3 size: 13 residues. Germline V gene data show CDR1 as MNHNS and CDR2 as SASEGT. V lost 11 bases to trimming and J lost 0 bases, with 14 bases between them.